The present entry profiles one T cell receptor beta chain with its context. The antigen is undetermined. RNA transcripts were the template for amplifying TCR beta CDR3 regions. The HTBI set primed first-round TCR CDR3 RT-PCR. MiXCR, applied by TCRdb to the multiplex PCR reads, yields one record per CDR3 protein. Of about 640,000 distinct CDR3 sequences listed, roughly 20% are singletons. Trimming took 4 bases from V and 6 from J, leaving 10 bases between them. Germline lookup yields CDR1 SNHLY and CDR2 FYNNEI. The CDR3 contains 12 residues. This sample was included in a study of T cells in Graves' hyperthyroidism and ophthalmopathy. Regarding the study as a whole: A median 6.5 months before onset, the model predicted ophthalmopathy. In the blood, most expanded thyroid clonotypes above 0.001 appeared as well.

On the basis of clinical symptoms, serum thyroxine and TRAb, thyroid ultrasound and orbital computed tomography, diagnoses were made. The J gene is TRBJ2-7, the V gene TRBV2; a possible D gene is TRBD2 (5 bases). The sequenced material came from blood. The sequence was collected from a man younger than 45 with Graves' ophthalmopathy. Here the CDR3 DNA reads TGTGCCAGCAGTGCCCTCCGGGGCGAGCAGTACTTC. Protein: CASSALRGEQYF.